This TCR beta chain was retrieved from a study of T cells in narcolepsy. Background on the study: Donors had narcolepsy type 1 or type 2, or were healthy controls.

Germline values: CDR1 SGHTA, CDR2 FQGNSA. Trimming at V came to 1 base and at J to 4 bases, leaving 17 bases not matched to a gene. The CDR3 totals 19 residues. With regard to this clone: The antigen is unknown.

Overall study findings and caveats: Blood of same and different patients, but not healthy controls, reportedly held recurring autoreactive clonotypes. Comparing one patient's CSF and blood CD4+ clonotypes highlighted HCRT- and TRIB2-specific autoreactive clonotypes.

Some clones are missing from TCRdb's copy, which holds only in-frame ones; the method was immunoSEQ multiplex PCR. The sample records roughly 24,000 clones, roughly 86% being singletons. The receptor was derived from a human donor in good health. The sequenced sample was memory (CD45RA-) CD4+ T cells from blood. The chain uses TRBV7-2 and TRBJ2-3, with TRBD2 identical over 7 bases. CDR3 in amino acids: CASSLVSASVGGSADTQYF. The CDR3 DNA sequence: TGTGCCAGCAGCTTAGTTTCCGCTTCGGTCGGCGGGAGTGCAGATACGCAGTATTTT.